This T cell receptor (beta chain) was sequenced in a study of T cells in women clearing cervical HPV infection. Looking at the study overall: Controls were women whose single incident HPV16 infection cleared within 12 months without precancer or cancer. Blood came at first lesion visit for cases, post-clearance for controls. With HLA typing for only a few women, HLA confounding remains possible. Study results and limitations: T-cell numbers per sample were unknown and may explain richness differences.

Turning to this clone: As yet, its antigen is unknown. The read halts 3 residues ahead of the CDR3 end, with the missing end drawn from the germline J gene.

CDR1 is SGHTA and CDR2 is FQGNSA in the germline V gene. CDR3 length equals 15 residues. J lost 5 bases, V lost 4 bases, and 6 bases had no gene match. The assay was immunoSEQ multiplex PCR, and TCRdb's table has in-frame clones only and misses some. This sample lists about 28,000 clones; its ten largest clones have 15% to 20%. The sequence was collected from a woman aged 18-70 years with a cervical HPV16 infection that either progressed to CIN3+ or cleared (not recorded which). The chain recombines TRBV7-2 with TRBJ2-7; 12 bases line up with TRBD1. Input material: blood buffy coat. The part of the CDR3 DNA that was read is TGTGCCAGCAGCTCCCAGGGACAGGGGGCCGACGAG. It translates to CASSSQGQGADE. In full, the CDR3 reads CASSSQGQGADEQYF. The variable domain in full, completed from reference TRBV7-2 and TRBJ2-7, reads GAGVSQSPSNKVTEKGKDVELRCDPISGHTALYWYRQSLGQGLEFLIYFQGNSAPDKSGLPSDRFSAERTGGSVSTLTIQRTQQEDSAVYLCASSSQGQGADEQYFGPGTRLTVT.